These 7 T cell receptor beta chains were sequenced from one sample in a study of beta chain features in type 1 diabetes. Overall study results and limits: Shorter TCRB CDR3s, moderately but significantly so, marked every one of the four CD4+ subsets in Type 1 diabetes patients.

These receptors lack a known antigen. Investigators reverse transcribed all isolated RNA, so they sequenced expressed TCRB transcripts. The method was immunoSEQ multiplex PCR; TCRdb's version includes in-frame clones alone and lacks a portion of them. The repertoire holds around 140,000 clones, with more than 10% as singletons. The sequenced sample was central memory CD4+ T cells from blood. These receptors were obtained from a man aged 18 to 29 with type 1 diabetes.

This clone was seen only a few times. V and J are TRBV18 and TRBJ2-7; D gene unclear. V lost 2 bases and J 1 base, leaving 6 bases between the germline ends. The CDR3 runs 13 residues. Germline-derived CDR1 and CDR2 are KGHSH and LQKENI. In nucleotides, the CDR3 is TGTGCCAGCTCACCAGGACGATCCTACGAGCAGTACTTC. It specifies CASSPGRSYEQYF.

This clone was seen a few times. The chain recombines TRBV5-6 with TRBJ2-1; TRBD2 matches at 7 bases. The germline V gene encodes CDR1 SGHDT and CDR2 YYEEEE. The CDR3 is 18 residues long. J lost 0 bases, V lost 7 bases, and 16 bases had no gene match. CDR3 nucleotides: TGTGCCAGCCGACTCCCTGGCGGGGGACGAAGCTCCTACAATGAGCAGTTCTTC. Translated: CASRLPGGGRSSYNEQFF.

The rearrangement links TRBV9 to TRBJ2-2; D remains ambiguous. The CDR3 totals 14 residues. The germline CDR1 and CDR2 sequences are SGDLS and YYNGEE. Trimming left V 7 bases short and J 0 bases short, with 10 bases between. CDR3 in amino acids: CASRQEPNTGELFF. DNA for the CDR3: TGTGCCAGCCGGCAGGAGCCGAACACCGGGGAGCTGTTTTTT.

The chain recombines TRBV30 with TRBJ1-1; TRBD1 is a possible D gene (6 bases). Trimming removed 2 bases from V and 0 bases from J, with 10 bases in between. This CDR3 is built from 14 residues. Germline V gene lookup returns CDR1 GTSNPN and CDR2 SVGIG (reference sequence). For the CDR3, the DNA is TGTGCCTGGAGTCGGGGGGCTATGAACACTGAAGCTTTCTTT. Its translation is CAWSRGAMNTEAFF.

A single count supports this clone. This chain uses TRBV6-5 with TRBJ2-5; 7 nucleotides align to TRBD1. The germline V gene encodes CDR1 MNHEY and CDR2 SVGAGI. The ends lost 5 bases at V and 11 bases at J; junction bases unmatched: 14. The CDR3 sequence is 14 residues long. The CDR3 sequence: CASSVRQGRVEQYF. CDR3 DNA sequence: TGTGCCAGCAGTGTCAGACAGGGCCGAGTGGAGCAGTACTTC.

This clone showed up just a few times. In DNA form, the CDR3 reads TGTGCCAGCACCTACTCCGGCGGGGGTGGAGTCAATGAGCAGTTCTTC. Translation: CASTYSGGGGVNEQFF. V is TRBV9 and J is TRBJ2-1; 7 bases are a match to TRBD2. This CDR3 comprises 16 residues. CDR1 SGDLS and CDR2 YYNGEE come from the germline V gene. Losses at the gene ends were 6 bases for V and 6 bases for J; bases not matched to a gene: 15.

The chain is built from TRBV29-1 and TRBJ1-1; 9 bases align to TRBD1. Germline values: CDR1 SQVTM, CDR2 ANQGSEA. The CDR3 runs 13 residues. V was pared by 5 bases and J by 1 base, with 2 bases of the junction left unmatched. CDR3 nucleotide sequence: TGCAGCGTTTGGGGACAGGGGAACACTGAAGCTTTCTTT. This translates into CSVWGQGNTEAFF.